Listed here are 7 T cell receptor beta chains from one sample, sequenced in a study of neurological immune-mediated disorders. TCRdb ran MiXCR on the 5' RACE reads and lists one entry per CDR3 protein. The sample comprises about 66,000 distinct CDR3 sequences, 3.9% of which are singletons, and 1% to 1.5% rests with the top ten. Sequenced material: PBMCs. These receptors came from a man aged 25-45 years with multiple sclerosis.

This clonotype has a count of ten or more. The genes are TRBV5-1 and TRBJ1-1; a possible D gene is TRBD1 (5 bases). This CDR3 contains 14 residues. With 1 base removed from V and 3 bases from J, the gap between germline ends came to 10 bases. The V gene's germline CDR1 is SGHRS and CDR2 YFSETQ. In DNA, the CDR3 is TGCGCCAGCAGCTTGTTAGGGGACGACACTGAAGCTTTCTTT. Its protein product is CASSLLGDDTEAFF.

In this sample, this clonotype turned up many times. This CDR3 reads CASMPGQGYNEQFF. The CDR3 coding sequence is TGTGCCAGCATGCCGGGACAGGGATACAATGAGCAGTTCTTC. The J gene is TRBJ2-1, the V gene TRBV5-5, with 9 bases fitting TRBD1. The CDR3 loop spans 14 amino acids. The V gene's germline CDR1 is SGHKS and CDR2 YYEKEE (reference sequence). Losses at the gene ends were 6 bases for V and 4 bases for J; bases not matched to a gene: 5.

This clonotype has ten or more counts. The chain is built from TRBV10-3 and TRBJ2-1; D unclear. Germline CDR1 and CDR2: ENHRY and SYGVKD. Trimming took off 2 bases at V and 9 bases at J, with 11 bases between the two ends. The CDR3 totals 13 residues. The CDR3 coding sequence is TGTGCCATCAGTGAGACGTGGTTAGGTGAGCAGTTCTTC. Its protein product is CAISETWLGEQFF.

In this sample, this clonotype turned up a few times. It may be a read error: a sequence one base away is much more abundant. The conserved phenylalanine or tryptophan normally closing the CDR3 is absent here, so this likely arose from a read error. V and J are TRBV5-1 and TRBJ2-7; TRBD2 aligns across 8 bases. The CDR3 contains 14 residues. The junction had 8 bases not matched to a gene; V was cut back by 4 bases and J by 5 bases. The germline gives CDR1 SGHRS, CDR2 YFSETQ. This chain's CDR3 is CASSSRTSFHEQYI. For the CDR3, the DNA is TGCGCCAGCAGCAGTAGGACTAGCTTCCACGAGCAGTACATC.

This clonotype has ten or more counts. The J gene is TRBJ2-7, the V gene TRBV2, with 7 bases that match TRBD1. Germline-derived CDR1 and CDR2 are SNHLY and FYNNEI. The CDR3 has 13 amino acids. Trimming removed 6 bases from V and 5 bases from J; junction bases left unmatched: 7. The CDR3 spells CASRADRDHEQYF. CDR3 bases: TGTGCCAGCAGGGCCGACAGGGACCACGAGCAGTACTTC. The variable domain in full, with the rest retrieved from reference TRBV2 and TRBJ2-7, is EPEVTQTPSHQVTQMGQEVILRCVPISNHLYFYWYRQILGQKVEFLVSFYNNEISEKSEIFDDQFSVERPDGSNFTLKIRSTKLEDSAMYFCASRADRDHEQYFGPGTRLTVT.

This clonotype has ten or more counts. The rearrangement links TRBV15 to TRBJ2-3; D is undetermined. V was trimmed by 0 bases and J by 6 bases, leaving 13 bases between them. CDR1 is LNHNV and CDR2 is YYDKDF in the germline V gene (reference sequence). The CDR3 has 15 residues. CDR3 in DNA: TGTGCCACCAGCAGAGATTTGAAGGGTTGGGATACGCAGTATTTT. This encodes CATSRDLKGWDTQYF.

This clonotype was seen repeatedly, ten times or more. Here the CDR3 DNA reads TGCAGTGCTAGAGACGGAAATAATTCACCCCTCCACTTT. Translation: CSARDGNNSPLHF. The chain recombines TRBV20-1 with TRBJ1-6; D gene ambiguous. Germline values: CDR1 DFQATT, CDR2 SNEGSKA (reference sequence). This CDR3 spans 13 amino acids. V was clipped by 0 bases and J by 5 bases, with 5 bases between them.